This T cell receptor beta chain was identified in a study of response to subunit inactivated influenza vaccine. There are many counts of this clonotype. Its target is not known. V dropped 4 bases and J dropped 0 bases, with 19 bases sitting between them. There are 17 residues in the CDR3. Germline V gene sequence: CDR1 SQVTM, CDR2 ANQGSEA. Via MiXCR, TCRdb re-called the RT-PCR reads, giving one row per CDR3 protein. The sample holds just under 250,000 distinct CDR3 sequences; 9% to 15% are singletons and the top ten take approximately 8.3%. The study's findings and limits: Few additional T cells are recruited per seasonal influenza vaccination, authors suggested.

The V call is TRBV29-1, the J call TRBJ2-1; possibly TRBD2 for D (5 bases). The TCR originated in a man aged 45-65 years who received an inactivated influenza vaccine. The material sequenced was non-naive T cells sorted from PBMCs, taken around two weeks before vaccination. The CDR3 nucleotides read TGCAGCGTTGCGGGTAGCGCTAAAGTCAGCTCCTACAATGAGCAGTTCTTC. Its translation: CSVAGSAKVSSYNEQFF.